This T cell receptor beta chain was sequenced in a study of blood T cell repertoires in COVID-19. Study at large: In each case, the material was cDNA or gDNA derived from T cells, B-cell-depleted T cells, or PBMCs.

Germline-derived CDR1 and CDR2 are SGHKS and YYEKEE (reference sequence). There are 15 residues in the CDR3. The germline V and J ends were trimmed by 0 bases and 5 bases, with 14 bases remaining between them. The data were produced by immunoSEQ multiplex PCR, yet TCRdb's version contains in-frame clones alone and is incomplete. The sample lists 30,000 to 40,000 clones, 65% to 90% occurring once. The chain recombines TRBV5-5 with TRBJ2-5; D might be TRBD1 (5 bases). The sample consisted of peripheral blood. This receptor was obtained from a woman of 80 years or more with active or convalescent COVID-19. CDR3 DNA: TGTGCCAGCAGCTTGGTCCAGGGAACCTTCGAGACCCAGTACTTC. Translated: CASSLVQGTFETQYF.